A single sample is the source of the 2 T cell receptor beta chains below, sequenced in a study of T-cell reconstitution after alpha-beta-depleted transplantation in children. This sample's TCRbeta library carried unique molecular identifier barcodes. TCRdb itself ran the PCR reads through MiXCR, one entry per CDR3 protein. Of 700,000 to 950,000 distinct CDR3 sequences in the sample, approximately 15% are singletons; the top ten hold roughly 4.8%. The sample in question was PBMCs, mostly from graft donor cells, obtained 360 days after TCRalphabeta/CD19-depleted stem cell transplant. The receptor set was obtained from a male patient younger than 18 who had a stem cell transplant for acute lymphoblastic leukemia, so the T cells may come from the graft donor.

V gene TRBV5-1 combines with J gene TRBJ2-1; 7 nucleotides match TRBD1. V was clipped by 5 bases and J by 7 bases; unmatched bases: 27. The CDR3 extends over 20 amino acids. CDR1 and CDR2 (germline): SGHRS, YFSETQ. The CDR3, as DNA: TGCGCCAGCAGTTCGACAACGACAGGGCTGGGGGACCTCCGAGGGAATGAGCAGTTCTTC. As protein: CASSSTTTGLGDLRGNEQFF.

The V and J genes are TRBV3-1 and TRBJ2-1; D could derive from TRBD1 or TRBD2 (5 bases each). This CDR3 comprises 16 residues. Germline values: CDR1 LGHDT, CDR2 YNNKEL (reference sequence). The germline V and J ends were trimmed by 4 bases and 0 bases, with 13 bases remaining between them. Written as DNA, the CDR3 is TGTGCCAGCAGCCCCCGGTTGAGGGGCTCCTACAATGAGCAGTTCTTC. This codes for CASSPRLRGSYNEQFF.